The clone carrying this T cell receptor (beta chain) has just a few counts. Its specificity is not known. TCRdb fed the multiplex PCR reads into MiXCR, producing one record per CDR3 protein. The repertoire consists of about 130,000 distinct CDR3 sequences, with about 20% occurring once and the leading ten covering 2% to 2.5%. This record comes from a study of breast tumors, draining lymph nodes, adjacent tissues. Samples came from axillary lymph nodes draining the breast cancer. Germline V gene sequence: CDR1 MDHEN, CDR2 SYDVKM. The CDR3 spans 15 residues. With 11 bases removed from V and 2 bases from J, the gap between germline ends came to 21 bases. Study observations and caveats: Tumor T cell lymph node origin was a supported hypothesis, not proven.

Input material: axillary lymph node tissue. The TCR was taken from a female donor with breast cancer. Some clones in this sample may be carry-over from other donors' samples. The rearrangement links TRBV28 to TRBJ1-2, with D hard to call. The CDR3 protein is CASAPASHFNYGYTF. The CDR3 nucleotides read TGTGCCTCAGCCCCAGCCAGCCACTTCAACTATGGCTACACCTTC.